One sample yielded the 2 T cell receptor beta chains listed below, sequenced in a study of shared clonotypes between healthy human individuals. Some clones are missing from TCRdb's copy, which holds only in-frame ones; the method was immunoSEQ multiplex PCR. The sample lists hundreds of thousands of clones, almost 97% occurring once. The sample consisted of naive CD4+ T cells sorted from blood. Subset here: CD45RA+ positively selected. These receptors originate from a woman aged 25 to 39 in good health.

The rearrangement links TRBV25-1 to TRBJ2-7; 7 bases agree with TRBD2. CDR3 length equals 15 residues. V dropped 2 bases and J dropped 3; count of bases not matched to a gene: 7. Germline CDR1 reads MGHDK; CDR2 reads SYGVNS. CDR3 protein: CASSEVGGLVYEQYF. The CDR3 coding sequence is TGTGCCAGCAGTGAAGTGGGAGGGTTAGTCTACGAGCAGTACTTC.

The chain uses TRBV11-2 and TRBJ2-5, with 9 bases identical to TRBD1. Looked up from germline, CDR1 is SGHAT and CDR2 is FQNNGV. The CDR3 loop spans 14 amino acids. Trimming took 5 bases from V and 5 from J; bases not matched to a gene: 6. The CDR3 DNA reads TGTGCCAGCAGCCACGGACAGGGGTGGGAGACCCAGTACTTC. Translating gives CASSHGQGWETQYF.